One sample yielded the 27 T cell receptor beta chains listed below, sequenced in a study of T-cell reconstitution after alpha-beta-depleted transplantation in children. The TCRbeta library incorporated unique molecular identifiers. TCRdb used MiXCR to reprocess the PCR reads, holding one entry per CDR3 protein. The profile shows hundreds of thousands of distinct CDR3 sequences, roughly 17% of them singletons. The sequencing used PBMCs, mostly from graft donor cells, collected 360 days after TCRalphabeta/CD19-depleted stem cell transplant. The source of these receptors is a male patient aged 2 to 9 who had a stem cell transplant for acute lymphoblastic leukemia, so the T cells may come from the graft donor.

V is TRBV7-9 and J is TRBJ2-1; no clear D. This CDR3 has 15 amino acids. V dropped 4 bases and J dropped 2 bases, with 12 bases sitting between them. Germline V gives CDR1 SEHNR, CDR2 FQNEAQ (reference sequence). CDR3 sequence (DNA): TGTGCCAGCAGCTCCCGAGGACCAGCCTACAATGAGCAGTTCTTC. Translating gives CASSSRGPAYNEQFF. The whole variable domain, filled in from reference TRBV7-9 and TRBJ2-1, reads DTGVSQNPRHKITKRGQNVTFRCDPISEHNRLYWYRQTLGQGPEFLTYFQNEAQLEKSRLLSDRFSAERPKGSFSTLEIQRTEQGDSAMYLCASSSRGPAYNEQFFGPGTRLTVL.

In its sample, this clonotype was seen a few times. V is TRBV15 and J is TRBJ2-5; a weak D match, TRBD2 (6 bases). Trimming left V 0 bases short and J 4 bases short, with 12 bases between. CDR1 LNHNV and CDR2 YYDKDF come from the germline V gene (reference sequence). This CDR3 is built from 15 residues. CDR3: CATSREPGVSETQYF. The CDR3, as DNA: TGTGCCACCAGCAGAGAACCGGGAGTCTCAGAGACCCAGTACTTC.

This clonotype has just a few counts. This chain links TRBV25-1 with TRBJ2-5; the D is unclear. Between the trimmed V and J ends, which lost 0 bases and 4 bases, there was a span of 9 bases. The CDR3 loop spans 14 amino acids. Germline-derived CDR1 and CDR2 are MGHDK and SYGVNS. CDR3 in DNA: TGTGCCAGCAGTGAATACGTTGATGGAGAGACCCAGTACTTC. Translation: CASSEYVDGETQYF.

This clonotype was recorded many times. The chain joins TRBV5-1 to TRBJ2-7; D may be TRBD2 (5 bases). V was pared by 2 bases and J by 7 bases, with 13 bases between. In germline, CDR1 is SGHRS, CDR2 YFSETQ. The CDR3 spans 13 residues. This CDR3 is CASSLGAGNEQYF. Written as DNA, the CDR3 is TGCGCCAGCAGCTTAGGTGCCGGGAATGAGCAGTACTTC.

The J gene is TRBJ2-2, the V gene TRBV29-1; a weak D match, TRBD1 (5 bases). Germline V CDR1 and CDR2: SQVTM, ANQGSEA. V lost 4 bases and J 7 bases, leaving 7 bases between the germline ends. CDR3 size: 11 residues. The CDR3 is CSVVRDGELFF. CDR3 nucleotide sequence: TGCAGCGTTGTCAGGGACGGGGAGCTGTTTTTT.

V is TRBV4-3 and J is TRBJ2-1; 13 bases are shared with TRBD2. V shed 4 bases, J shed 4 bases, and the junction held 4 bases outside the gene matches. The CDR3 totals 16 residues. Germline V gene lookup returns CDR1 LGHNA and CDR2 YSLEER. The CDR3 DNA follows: TGCGCCAGCAGCCGGTTACTAGCGGGAGGGTACAATGAGCAGTTCTTC. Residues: CASSRLLAGGYNEQFF.

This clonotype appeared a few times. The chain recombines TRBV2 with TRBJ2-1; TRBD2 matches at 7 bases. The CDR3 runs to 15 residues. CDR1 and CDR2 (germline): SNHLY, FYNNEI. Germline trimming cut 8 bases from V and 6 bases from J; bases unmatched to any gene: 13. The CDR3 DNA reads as TGTGCCAGCGAAACCGGGACTACTCTTTTCAATGAGCAGTTCTTC. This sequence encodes CASETGTTLFNEQFF.

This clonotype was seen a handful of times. The CDR3 here is CASSPRSRVGWEQYF. The CDR3, as DNA: TGTGCCAGCAGTCCTCGCTCTAGGGTGGGATGGGAGCAGTACTTC. This rearrangement joins TRBV12-3 or TRBV12-4 to TRBJ2-7; D is unresolved. This CDR3 contains 15 residues. V was clipped by 5 bases and J by 7 bases, with 21 bases between them.

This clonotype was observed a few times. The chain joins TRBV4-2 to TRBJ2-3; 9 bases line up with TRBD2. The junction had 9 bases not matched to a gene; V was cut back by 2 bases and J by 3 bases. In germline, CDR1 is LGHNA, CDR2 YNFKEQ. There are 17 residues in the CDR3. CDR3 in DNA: TGTGCCAGCAGCCAAACCATAGCGGGAGTTCGTACAGATACGCAGTATTTT. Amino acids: CASSQTIAGVRTDTQYF.

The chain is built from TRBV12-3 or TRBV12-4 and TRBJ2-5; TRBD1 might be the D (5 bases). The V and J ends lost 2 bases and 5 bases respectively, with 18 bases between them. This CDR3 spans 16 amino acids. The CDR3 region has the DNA TGTGCCAGCAGTTTAAGGACACCAGGTACCAGGGAGACCCAGTACTTC. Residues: CASSLRTPGTRETQYF.

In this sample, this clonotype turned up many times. This CDR3 reads CSAQVRTNSNQPQHF. In nucleotides, the CDR3 is TGCAGTGCCCAGGTACGGACAAATAGCAATCAGCCCCAGCATTTT. The chain employs TRBV20-1 and TRBJ1-5, with a tentative D call TRBD1 (5 bases). In germline, CDR1 is DFQATT, CDR2 SNEGSKA (reference sequence). The CDR3 has 15 amino acids. V gave up 6 bases and J gave up 0 bases, with 15 bases separating them.

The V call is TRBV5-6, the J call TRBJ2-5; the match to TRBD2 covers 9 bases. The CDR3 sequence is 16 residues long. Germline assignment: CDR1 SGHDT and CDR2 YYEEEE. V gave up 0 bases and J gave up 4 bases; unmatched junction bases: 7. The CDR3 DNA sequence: TGTGCCAGCAGCTTGGAGGCTAGCGGGAAAGGAGAGACCCAGTACTTC. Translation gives CASSLEASGKGETQYF. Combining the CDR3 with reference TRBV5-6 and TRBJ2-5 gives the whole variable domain DAGVTQSPTHLIKTRGQQVTLRCSPKSGHDTVSWYQQALGQGPQFIFQYYEEEERQRGNFPDRFSGHQFPNYSSELNVNALLLGDSALYLCASSLEASGKGETQYFGPGTRLLVL.

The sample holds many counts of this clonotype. CDR3 amino acids: CASSQDRGWTDTQYF. The CDR3 coding sequence is TGTGCCAGCAGCCAAGACAGGGGGTGGACAGATACGCAGTATTTT. This rearrangement joins TRBV28 to TRBJ2-3; 9 bases align to TRBD1. The CDR3 is 15 amino acids. Germline CDR1 is MDHEN and CDR2 is SYDVKM. V shed 6 bases and J 3 bases; nucleotides not matched to a gene: 7.

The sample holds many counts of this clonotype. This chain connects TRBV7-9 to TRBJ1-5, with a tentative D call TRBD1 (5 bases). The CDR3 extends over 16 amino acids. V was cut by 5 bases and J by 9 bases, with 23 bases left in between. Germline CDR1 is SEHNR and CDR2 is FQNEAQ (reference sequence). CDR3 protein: CASSAWGRGRSVPQHF. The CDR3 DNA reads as TGTGCCAGCAGCGCTTGGGGGAGGGGACGGAGTGTGCCCCAGCATTTT.

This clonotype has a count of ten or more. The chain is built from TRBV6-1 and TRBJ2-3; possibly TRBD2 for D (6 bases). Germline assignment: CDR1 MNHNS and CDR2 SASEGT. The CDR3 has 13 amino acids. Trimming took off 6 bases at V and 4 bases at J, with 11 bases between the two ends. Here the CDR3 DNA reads TGTGCCAGCAGGCCGTGGGGGGCAGATACGCAGTATTTT. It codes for CASRPWGADTQYF.

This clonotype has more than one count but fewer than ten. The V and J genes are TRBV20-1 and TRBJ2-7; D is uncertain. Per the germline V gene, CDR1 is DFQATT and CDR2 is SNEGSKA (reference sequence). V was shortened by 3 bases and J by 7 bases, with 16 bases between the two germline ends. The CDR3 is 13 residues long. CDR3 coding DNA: TGCAGTGCTAGGGACCGCAACCGCTGGGAGCAGTACTTC. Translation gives CSARDRNRWEQYF.

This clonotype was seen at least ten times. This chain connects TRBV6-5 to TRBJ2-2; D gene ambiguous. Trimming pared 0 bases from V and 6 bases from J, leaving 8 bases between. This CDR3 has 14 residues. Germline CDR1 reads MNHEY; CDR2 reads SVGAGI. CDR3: CASSYSLDAGELFF. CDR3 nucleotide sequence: TGTGCCAGCAGTTACTCGCTGGACGCCGGGGAGCTGTTTTTT.

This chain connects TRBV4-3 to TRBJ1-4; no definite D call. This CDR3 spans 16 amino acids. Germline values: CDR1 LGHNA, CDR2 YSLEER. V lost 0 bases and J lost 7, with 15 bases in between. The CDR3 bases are TGCGCCAGCAGCCAAGATCCGTCACTAGAGGGTGAAAAACTGTTTTTT. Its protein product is CASSQDPSLEGEKLFF.

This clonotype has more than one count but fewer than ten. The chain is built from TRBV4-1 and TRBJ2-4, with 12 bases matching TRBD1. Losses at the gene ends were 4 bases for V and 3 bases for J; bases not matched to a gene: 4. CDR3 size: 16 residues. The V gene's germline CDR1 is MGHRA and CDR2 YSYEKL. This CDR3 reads CASSPGTGGGKNIQYF. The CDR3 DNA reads TGCGCCAGCAGCCCCGGGACAGGGGGCGGCAAAAACATTCAGTACTTC.

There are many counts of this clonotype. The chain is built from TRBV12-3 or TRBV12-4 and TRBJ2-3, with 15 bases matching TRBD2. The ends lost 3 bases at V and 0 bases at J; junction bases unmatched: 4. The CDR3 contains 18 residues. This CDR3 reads CASSFGTSGRLSTDTQYF. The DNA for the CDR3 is TGTGCCAGCAGTTTCGGGACTAGCGGGAGGCTTAGCACAGATACGCAGTATTTT.

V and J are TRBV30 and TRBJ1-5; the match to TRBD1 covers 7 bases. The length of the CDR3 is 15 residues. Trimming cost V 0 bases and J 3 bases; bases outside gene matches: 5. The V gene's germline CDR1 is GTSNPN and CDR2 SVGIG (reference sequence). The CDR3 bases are TGTGCCTGGAGTGTGACAGGGCGGTTCAATCAGCCCCAGCATTTT. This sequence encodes CAWSVTGRFNQPQHF.

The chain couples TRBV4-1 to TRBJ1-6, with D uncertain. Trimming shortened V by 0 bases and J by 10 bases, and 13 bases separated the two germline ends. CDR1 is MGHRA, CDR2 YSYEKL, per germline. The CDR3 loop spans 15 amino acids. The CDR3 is CASSQDRRVRSPLHF. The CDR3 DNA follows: TGCGCCAGCAGCCAAGATAGGAGGGTGCGATCACCCCTCCACTTT.

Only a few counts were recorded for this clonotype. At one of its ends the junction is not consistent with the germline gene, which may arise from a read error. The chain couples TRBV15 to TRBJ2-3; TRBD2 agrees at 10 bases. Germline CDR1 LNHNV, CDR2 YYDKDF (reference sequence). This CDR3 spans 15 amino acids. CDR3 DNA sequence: TGTGCCACCAGCCGAGAAGCGGGAGGGCCAGATACGCAGTATTTT. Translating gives CATSREAGGPDTQYF.

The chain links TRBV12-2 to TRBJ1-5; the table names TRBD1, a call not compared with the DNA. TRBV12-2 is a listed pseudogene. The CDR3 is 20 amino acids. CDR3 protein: CASRLAEARGQGHSNQPQHF. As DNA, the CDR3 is TGTGCAAGTCGCTTAGCGGAGGCCCGGGGACAGGGTCATAGCAATCAGCCTCAGCATTTT.

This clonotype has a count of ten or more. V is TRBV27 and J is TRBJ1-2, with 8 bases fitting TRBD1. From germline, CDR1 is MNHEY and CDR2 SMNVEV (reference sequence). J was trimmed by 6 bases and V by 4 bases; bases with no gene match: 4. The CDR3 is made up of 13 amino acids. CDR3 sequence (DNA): TGTGCCAGCAGTTACACAGGGGGGGATGGCTACACCTTC. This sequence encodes CASSYTGGDGYTF.

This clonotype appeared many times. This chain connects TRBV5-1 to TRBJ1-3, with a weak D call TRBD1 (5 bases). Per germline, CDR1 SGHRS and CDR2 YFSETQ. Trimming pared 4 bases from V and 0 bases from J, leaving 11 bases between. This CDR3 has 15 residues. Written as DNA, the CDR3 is TGCGCCAGCAGCGCCGGGACGGCCTCTGGAAACACCATATATTTT. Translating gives CASSAGTASGNTIYF.

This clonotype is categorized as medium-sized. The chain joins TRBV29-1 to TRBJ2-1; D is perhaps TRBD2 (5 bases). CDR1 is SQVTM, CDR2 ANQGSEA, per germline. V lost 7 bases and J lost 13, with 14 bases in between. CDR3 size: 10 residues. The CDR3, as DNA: TGCAGCGGAATTACTAGTGCCCAGTTCTTC. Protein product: CSGITSAQFF.